This entry is about one T cell receptor beta chain. CDR3 length equals 15 residues. Germline values: CDR1 LGHDT, CDR2 YNNKEL (reference sequence). V was clipped by 0 bases and J by 5 bases; unmatched bases: 4. The sample originates from a study of blood T cell repertoires in COVID-19. Original processing notes: It was from reference gene primer amplification that nucleated cell counts were estimated. Clones were sequenced by immunoSEQ multiplex PCR, and TCRdb holds only the in-frame ones, with some missing. For V, J and clone size, that table is used; D and trimming come from the DNA. The table has over 100,000 clones, approximately 90% seen once.

Sequencing was performed on peripheral blood. The chain links TRBV3-1 (or the pseudogene TRBV3-2) to TRBJ2-5; TRBD2 aligns across 9 bases. The sequence derives from a man aged 60 to 69 with COVID-19, enrolled during active disease. CDR3 sequence reads: CASSQDWLAGETQYF. The CDR3 DNA sequence: TGTGCCAGCAGCCAAGATTGGCTAGCGGGGGAGACCCAGTACTTC.